Each of the 6 T cell receptor beta chains below was sequenced from the same sample in a study of OX40 agonist ivuxolimab in advanced cancers. Sequencing used immunoSEQ multiplex PCR; TCRdb keeps in-frame clones, though not all of them. This sample has about 100,000 clones, with about nine tenths found just once. The sequencing used CD4+ or CD8+ T cells sorted from blood, collected in a trial of the OX40 agonist ivuxolimab. The receptor source for this set is an adult with an advanced solid tumor such as melanoma, head and neck, liver or kidney cancer.

The rearrangement uses TRBV7-9 and TRBJ1-2, with 7 bases aligning to TRBD1. Trimming removed 5 bases from V and 8 bases from J; junction bases left unmatched: 14. The CDR3 is 15 amino acids. CDR1 is SEHNR and CDR2 is FQNEAQ in the germline V gene (reference sequence). Here the CDR3 reads CASSTLRDSPSGYTF. In DNA form, the CDR3 reads TGTGCCAGCAGCACGCTCCGGGACAGCCCCTCGGGCTACACCTTC.

The V and J genes are TRBV4-1 and TRBJ2-1; D perhaps matches TRBD2 (5 bases). Germline V CDR1 and CDR2: MGHRA, YSYEKL. The CDR3 covers 15 residues. The ends were cut back, 0 bases at V and 4 bases at J, with 10 bases in the middle. CDR3: CASSQDRTSYNEQFF. CDR3 DNA: TGCGCCAGCAGCCAAGATAGGACTTCATACAATGAGCAGTTCTTC.

This rearrangement joins TRBV10-3 to TRBJ1-3, with D tentatively TRBD1 (6 bases). Germline CDR1 is ENHRY and CDR2 is SYGVKD. V gave up 3 bases and J gave up 2 bases, with 11 bases separating them. This CDR3 has 15 amino acids. The DNA of the CDR3 is TGTGCCATCAGTGACCCGGGGGCTCCTGGAAACACCATATATTTT. This sequence encodes CAISDPGAPGNTIYF.

This clone was counted once. The rearrangement links TRBV18 to TRBJ2-1; 8 bases align to TRBD1. From germline, CDR1 is KGHSH and CDR2 LQKENI. V gave up 3 bases and J gave up 8 bases; unmatched junction bases: 12. The CDR3 is 16 residues long. CDR3 sequence reads: CASSPQDRAALYEQFF. The CDR3 DNA follows: TGTGCCAGCTCACCTCAGGACAGGGCGGCATTGTATGAGCAGTTCTTC. The entire variable domain, with the rest obtained from reference TRBV18 and TRBJ2-1, is as follows: NAGVMQNPRHLVRRRGQEARLRCSPMKGHSHVYWYRQLPEEGLKFMVYLQKENIIDESGMPKERFSAEFPKEGPSILRIQQVVRGDSAAYFCASSPQDRAALYEQFFGPGTRLTVL.

This clone was counted a few times. The genes are TRBV6-5 and TRBJ2-7; 9 nucleotides agree with TRBD1. The CDR3 is 14 amino acids. Trimming at V came to 7 bases and at J to 3 bases, leaving 7 bases not matched to a gene. The V gene's germline CDR1 is MNHEY and CDR2 SVGAGI. The CDR3 sequence: CASTLTGGHYEQYF. CDR3 nucleotide sequence: TGTGCCAGCACTCTTACAGGGGGCCACTACGAGCAGTACTTC.

V and J are TRBV28 and TRBJ1-3; D unclear. CDR3 length equals 16 residues. V dropped 6 bases and J dropped 0 bases, with 15 bases sitting between them. The germline V gene encodes CDR1 MDHEN and CDR2 SYDVKM. This CDR3 is CASSYPGRHSGNTIYF. The CDR3 DNA follows: TGTGCCAGCAGCTATCCCGGACGCCACTCTGGAAACACCATATATTTT.